This T cell receptor beta chain is drawn from a study of blood T cells in healthy people across ages. This CDR3 is 12 amino acids long. Trimming took off 6 bases at V and 4 bases at J, with 10 bases between the two ends. Germline CDR1 and CDR2: SGHRS and YFSETQ. Ranging in age from about 6 to 90, the donors were healthy Caucasian individuals from Russia. Study-wide results and caveats: TCR beta diversity tracked closely with naive T cell percentage.

Only a few counts were recorded for this clonotype. Antigen specificity is unknown. Using a J-beta primer mix together with a sample-barcoded 5' primer, a second PCR was run for roughly 6 to 12 cycles. A single record per CDR3 protein comes from TCRdb applying MiXCR to the 5' RACE reads. The table lists about a million distinct CDR3 sequences, under 40% of them singletons. Sequenced sample: blood. The gene calls are TRBV5-1 and TRBJ1-1; weak D call: TRBD1 (5 bases). This TCR was sampled from a man between 18 and 35 years old in good health. DNA for the CDR3: TGCGCCAGCATTGGGGGTAGCACTGAAGCTTTCTTT. It translates to CASIGGSTEAFF. Full variable domain (remainder filled in from reference TRBV5-1 and TRBJ1-1): KAGVTQTPRYLIKTRGQQVTLSCSPISGHRSVSWYQQTPGQGLQFLFEYFSETQRNKGNFPGRFSGRQFSNSRSEMNVSTLELGDSALYLCASIGGSTEAFFGQGTRLTVV.